A single sample is the source of the 10 T cell receptor beta chains below, sequenced in a study of blood T cell repertoires in COVID-19. Profiled with immunoSEQ multiplex PCR; TCRdb holds only in-frame clones, not every one. The sample comprises fewer than 200,000 clones, 84% of which are singletons, and 6% to 9% rests with the top ten. Sequenced: peripheral blood. These TCRs come from a man aged 40-49 years who had recovered from COVID-19.

The chain combines TRBV7-9 with TRBJ1-2; no clear D. V was clipped by 7 bases and J by 4 bases, with 16 bases between them. Germline V gene data show CDR1 as SEHNR and CDR2 as FQNEAQ (reference sequence). The CDR3 length is 14 residues. CDR3: CASIPPRSGYGYTF. The CDR3 coding sequence is TGTGCCAGCATCCCACCCCGCTCGGGCTATGGCTACACCTTC. The complete variable domain, with remaining parts taken from reference TRBV7-9 and TRBJ1-2, reads DTGVSQNPRHKITKRGQNVTFRCDPISEHNRLYWYRQTLGQGPEFLTYFQNEAQLEKSRLLSDRFSAERPKGSFSTLEIQRTEQGDSAMYLCASIPPRSGYGYTFGSGTRLTVV.

The chain recombines TRBV4-3 with TRBJ1-2, with D maybe TRBD1 (6 bases). This CDR3 spans 15 amino acids. CDR1 and CDR2 (germline): LGHNA, YSLEER. V lost 1 base and J lost 0, with 9 bases in between. CDR3 protein: CASSQAWTANYGYTF. The CDR3 DNA sequence: TGCGCCAGCAGCCAAGCCTGGACAGCTAACTATGGCTACACCTTC.

The chain links TRBV6-5 to TRBJ2-4; D ambiguous. CDR3 length: 15 residues. V lost 8 bases and J lost 5, with 19 bases in between. Germline CDR1 MNHEY, CDR2 SVGAGI. The CDR3 sequence is CASSPTAFPQNIQYF. DNA for the CDR3: TGTGCCAGCTCCCCTACCGCATTCCCCCAAAACATTCAGTACTTC.

The chain has TRBV9 and TRBJ1-6; D gene ambiguous. CDR1 and CDR2 from the germline V gene are SGDLS and YYNGEE. The V gene lost 3 bases and the J gene lost 9 bases, with 13 bases spanning the gap. This CDR3 has 14 amino acids. The CDR3, as DNA: TGTGCCAGCAGCGGGGATACCGAGGGTTCACCCCTCCACTTT. Amino acids: CASSGDTEGSPLHF.

The chain combines TRBV10-3 with TRBJ1-1; D is perhaps TRBD1 (5 bases). CDR1 and CDR2 (germline): ENHRY, SYGVKD. Deletions cut 0 bases from V and 2 bases from J, with 13 bases between. CDR3 length: 16 residues. CDR3 coding DNA: TGTGCCATCAGTGAGTCGGGGGGACGGGGAAACACTGAAGCTTTCTTT. Translating gives CAISESGGRGNTEAFF.

There are a few counts of this clone. The rearrangement uses TRBV12-3 or TRBV12-4 and TRBJ2-2, with 10 positions matching TRBD2. V trimming: 10 bases; J trimming: 8 bases; junction bases outside the gene matches: 7. The CDR3 runs to 13 residues. CDR3 in DNA: TGTGCCATCCCAGCTAGCGGGAGAGGGGAGCTGTTTTTT. It specifies CAIPASGRGELFF.

CDR3 coding DNA: TGTGCCAGCAGCCTCTTTTTCACAGATACGCAGTATTTT. Protein product: CASSLFFTDTQYF. This rearrangement joins TRBV3-1 (or the pseudogene TRBV3-2) to TRBJ2-3, with unresolved D. Trimming shortened V by 4 bases and J by 2 bases, and 7 bases separated the two germline ends. Per germline, CDR1 LGHDT and CDR2 YNNKEL (reference sequence). The CDR3 runs to 13 residues.

This clone came up many times. The V call is TRBV9, the J call TRBJ2-7, with TRBD1 matching 10 bases. The CDR3 is 15 amino acids. Looked up from germline, CDR1 is SGDLS and CDR2 is YYNGEE. V shed 3 bases and J 4 bases; nucleotides not matched to a gene: 7. The CDR3 region has the DNA TGTGCCAGCAGCGCGGGGACAGGGGATGGGTACGAGCAGTACTTC. Its protein is CASSAGTGDGYEQYF.

This clone was recorded a few times. V gene TRBV19 combines with J gene TRBJ1-4; D ambiguous. Germline V gives CDR1 LNHDA, CDR2 SQIVND (reference sequence). Trimming removed 0 bases from V and 10 bases from J, with 12 bases in between. CDR3 length: 14 residues. CDR3 protein: CASSIDRGGGKLFF. CDR3 DNA sequence: TGTGCCAGTAGTATAGATAGAGGAGGAGGAAAACTGTTTTTT.

The chain recombines TRBV2 with TRBJ1-2; possibly TRBD1 for D (6 bases). V was cut by 6 bases and J by 0 bases, with 14 bases left in between. The germline gives CDR1 SNHLY, CDR2 FYNNEI. This CDR3 has 15 residues. This CDR3 is CASRLGGAANYGYTF. CDR3 nucleotides: TGTGCCAGCAGGTTGGGGGGGGCTGCTAACTATGGCTACACCTTC.